The clone carrying this T cell receptor beta chain showed up just a few times. The V and J ends lost 4 bases and 1 base, in that order; junction bases with no gene match: 5. Germline assignment: CDR1 MNHEY and CDR2 SMNVEV (reference sequence). The CDR3 loop spans 16 amino acids. These data belong to a study of T cells in Graves' hyperthyroidism and ophthalmopathy. Template material for amplifying TCR beta CDR3 regions consisted of RNA transcripts. A set of HTBI primers served as the primers for a first-round RT-PCR of the TCR CDR3. TCRdb fed the multiplex PCR reads into MiXCR, producing one record per CDR3 protein. The data contain nearly 600,000 distinct CDR3 sequences, roughly 13% of them seen just once; the ten biggest clones take up more than 5%.

The receptor was derived from a woman aged 25-40 years with Graves' hyperthyroidism that later progressed to Graves' ophthalmopathy. Material for sequencing was blood. The chain combines TRBV27 with TRBJ2-2, with 8 bases aligning to TRBD1. CDR3 sequence reads: CASSSSGTGNTGELFF. The CDR3 DNA reads TGTGCCAGCAGTTCTTCCGGGACAGGGAACACCGGGGAGCTGTTTTTT.